Sequencing of this T cell receptor beta chain was carried out in a study of vaccination effects on CD4 cells after COVID-19. Antigen-specific CD4+ T cells were expanded with viral peptide pools in the ViraFEST assay before sequencing. Isolation of CD4+ T cells took place after approximately 10 days of culture. Participants were given two doses of BNT162b2 or mRNA-1273 vaccine. Details on this clone: What it binds is unknown.

Using immunoSEQ multiplex PCR, the repertoire was profiled, and TCRdb retains in-frame clones only, with some absent. Of around 16,000 clones in the sample, 70% were seen once. The length of the CDR3 is 17 residues. The germline V gene has CDR1 MDHEN and CDR2 SYDVKM. V dropped 3 bases and J dropped 1 base, with 16 bases sitting between them. The chain recombines TRBV28 with TRBJ1-5; tentative D call: TRBD1 (6 bases). This sample comprised CD4+ T cells from PBMCs cultured with SARS-CoV-2 spike peptides, obtained after COVID-19 vaccination. This TCR derives from a human donor who received a COVID-19 vaccine. CDR3 in DNA: TGTGCCAGCAGTTTTATCTGGGGGGGCGGAAGCAATCAGCCCCAGCATTTT. Residues: CASSFIWGGGSNQPQHF.